These T cell receptor beta chains were read from a single sample in a study of cytomegalovirus exposure and HLA in healthy donors. The table came from immunoSEQ multiplex PCR; TCRdb's copy has only in-frame clones and leaves some out. This table holds 99,000 or so clones, over 9% found once. The specimen sequenced was PBMCs. These TCRs come from a man in his forties in good health and CMV-seropositive. Both conserved end residues are part of each CDR3. A D gene is named only where the DNA matches it firmly. Only some rows state a clone size, as once, few, many or a class for expanded clones.

cdr3_nt cdr3_aa v_call clone_size d_call j_call
TGCAGCGTTGAAGCCCGGTTTGGTACTGAAGCTTTCTTT CSVEARFGTEAFF TRBV29-1 . . TRBJ1-1
TGTGCCAGCAGCTTAGCGCTGGGGCGAGACGAAAAACTGTTTTTT CASSLALGRDEKLFF TRBV7-2 few . TRBJ1-4
TGTGCCAGCAGTGAAGTTGGAGTGAACACTGAAGCTTTCTTT CASSEVGVNTEAFF TRBV6-1 many . TRBJ1-1
TGCGCCAGCAGACAACAGGAGGGCTTGGGCGATGAGCAGTTCTTC CASRQQEGLGDEQFF TRBV5-1 few . TRBJ2-1
TGCGCCAGCAGCCAAACAGGGGGCGGGGGGAACACAGATACGCAGTATTTT CASSQTGGGGNTDTQYF TRBV4-1 few . TRBJ2-3
TGTGCCAGCAGCGGAGGACAGGGCAATTACGAGCAGTACTTC CASSGGQGNYEQYF TRBV9 few TRBD1 TRBJ2-7
TGTGCCAGACCGGGACAGCGCACTGAAGCTTTCTTT CARPGQRTEAFF TRBV2 . TRBD1 TRBJ1-1
TGTGCCAGCAGCATAGGACAGGGGGAGCAGTACTTC CASSIGQGEQYF TRBV5-6 few TRBD1 TRBJ2-7
TGTGCCAGCAGCGTGGTAGCGGGGCATAGCACAGATACGCAGTATTTT CASSVVAGHSTDTQYF TRBV9 few TRBD2 TRBJ2-3
TGTGCCAGCAGCTTCTTTAAGGGGGCCACTAACTATGGCTACACCTTC CASSFFKGATNYGYTF TRBV11-3 few TRBD1 TRBJ1-2
TGTGCCAGCAGCGCGAGAACAGGGGCGGCTGGAAACACCATATATTTT CASSARTGAAGNTIYF TRBV9 few TRBD1 TRBJ1-3
TGTGCCAGCAGCTTGGAGGCGAGCTCCTACAATGAGCAGTTCTTC CASSLEASSYNEQFF TRBV11-2 once . TRBJ2-1
TGTGCCAGCAGCCCCTCGGGGAGCTATGGCTACACCTTC CASSPSGSYGYTF TRBV6-5 few . TRBJ1-2
TGCAGCGTTGTGGGGACAGATTGGACAGCCCGGGCGAAGGAGAATCAGCCCCAGCATTTT CSVVGTDWTARAKENQPQHF TRBV29-1 few TRBD1 TRBJ1-5
TGTGCCAGCAGAGCCGAAGCTGTCAGCACAGATACGCAGTATTTT CASRAEAVSTDTQYF TRBV6-1 few . TRBJ2-3
TGCGCCAGCAGGCGAGACACCACCTACGAGCAGTACTTC CASRRDTTYEQYF TRBV5-1 . . TRBJ2-7
TGTGCCTGGACTAGCCCCACGAATGAGCAGTTCTTC CAWTSPTNEQFF TRBV30 many . TRBJ2-1
TGTGCCAGCAACCTTAGCGGGACAAGCTCCTACGAGCAGTACTTC CASNLSGTSSYEQYF TRBV6-1 . TRBD2 TRBJ2-7
TGTGCCAGCAGCTTAGCAGCGGCTAGCGGGTTCACAGATACGCAGTATTTT CASSLAAASGFTDTQYF TRBV7-8 few TRBD2 TRBJ2-3